A selection of T cell receptor beta chains follows, all from one sample in a study of T cell changes during pregnancy in multiple sclerosis. Sequencing used immunoSEQ multiplex PCR; TCRdb keeps in-frame clones, though not all of them. This sample has 25,000 to 35,000 clones, with 80% to 90% found just once. Sequencing used CD8+ T cells from peripheral blood mononuclear cells, obtained in the second trimester of pregnancy. Receptors originate from a female donor with multiple sclerosis, enrolled in a pregnancy study. Each CDR3 is given with its conserved first and last residue. The D gene is left open where the match is weak. Some rows mark clone size as missing; the rest say once, few, many or name a class of expanded clone.

d_gene	abundance	v_gene	j_gene	CDR3aa	CDR3nt
-	-	TRBV6-1	TRBJ1-2	CASTRGHFGYTF	TGTGCCAGCACCCGCGGACATTTCGGCTACACCTTC
TRBD1	-	TRBV9	TRBJ2-5	CASSPGVRTGWQETQYF	TGTGCCAGCAGCCCCGGGGTCCGGACAGGGTGGCAAGAGACCCAGTACTTC
TRBD2	once	TRBV7-2	TRBJ2-1	CASSPGLAGNEQFF	TGTGCCAGCAGCCCGGGACTAGCGGGAAATGAGCAGTTCTTC
-	-	TRBV19	TRBJ2-1	CASSIVTGSGEQFF	TGTGCCAGTAGTATAGTAACAGGGTCGGGTGAGCAGTTCTTC
TRBD1	once	TRBV7-9	TRBJ1-2	CASSFRDRVFGYTF	TGTGCCAGCAGCTTCCGGGACAGGGTATTTGGCTACACCTTC
-	-	TRBV4-1	TRBJ1-1	CASSPTVYMSTEAFF	TGCGCCAGCAGCCCGACAGTATATATGAGCACTGAAGCTTTCTTT
-	medium-sized	TRBV27	TRBJ2-1	CASSLSPSSYNEQFF	TGTGCCAGCAGTTTATCCCCGAGCTCCTACAATGAGCAGTTCTTC
TRBD1	-	TRBV10-3	TRBJ2-7	CAISETGTGPYEQYF	TGTGCCATCAGTGAAACCGGGACAGGACCCTACGAGCAGTACTTC
-	-	TRBV7-3	TRBJ2-7	CASSLTGAGSEQYF	TGTGCCAGCAGCTTAACAGGGGCCGGCTCCGAGCAGTACTTC
-	-	TRBV7-9	TRBJ2-1	CASSPWDTNNEQFF	TGTGCCAGCAGCCCGTGGGACACAAACAATGAGCAGTTCTTC
-	-	TRBV7-9	TRBJ2-1	CASRQAGSSYNEQFF	TGTGCCAGCAGGCAAGCGGGCAGCTCCTACAATGAGCAGTTCTTC
-	-	TRBV6-6	TRBJ2-4	CASSKSKNIQYF	TGTGCCAGCAGTAAATCTAAAAACATTCAGTACTTC
-	-	TRBV9	TRBJ1-1	CASSGASMNTEAFF	TGTGCCAGCAGCGGGGCCAGTATGAACACTGAAGCTTTCTTT
-	once	TRBV7-9	TRBJ1-4	CASSLVRGVGEKLFF	TGTGCCAGCAGCTTAGTGCGGGGGGTAGGAGAAAAACTGTTTTTT
TRBD1	-	TRBV5-1	TRBJ2-7	CASSLSSAGGKIYEQYF	TGCGCCAGCAGCTTGTCGTCCGCAGGGGGCAAAATCTACGAGCAGTACTTC
TRBD2	-	TRBV10-2	TRBJ2-1	CASSEAGLAGYGEQFF	TGCGCCAGCAGTGAGGCGGGGCTAGCGGGATATGGTGAGCAGTTCTTC
-	-	TRBV7-9	TRBJ2-7	CASSPVRGRSYEQYF	TGTGCCAGCAGCCCAGTAAGAGGTCGCTCCTACGAGCAGTACTTC
-	-	TRBV2	TRBJ2-3	CASAEYVRTDTQYF	TGTGCCAGCGCCGAGTACGTCCGCACAGATACGCAGTATTTT
TRBD2	-	TRBV28	TRBJ2-7	CASSLGGNYEQYF	TGTGCCAGCAGTTTGGGGGGGAACTACGAGCAGTACTTC
-	-	TRBV4-2	TRBJ2-7	CASSQRQAYEQYF	TGTGCCAGCAGCCAACGACAGGCGTACGAGCAGTACTTC
TRBD2	-	TRBV28	TRBJ2-1	CASSFRSSGWVVNEQFF	TGTGCCAGCAGTTTTCGGTCTAGCGGGTGGGTCGTCAATGAGCAGTTCTTC
-	-	TRBV11-2	TRBJ2-3	CASSWTRDTQYF	TGTGCCAGCAGCTGGACAAGGGATACGCAGTATTTT
-	-	TRBV6-1	TRBJ2-5	CASSGEDFETQYF	TGTGCCAGCAGTGGCGAGGACTTTGAGACCCAGTACTTC
TRBD2	-	TRBV7-9	TRBJ2-3	CASSPSDGGTDTQYF	TGTGCCAGCAGCCCGTCAGACGGGGGGACAGATACGCAGTATTTT
-	-	TRBV21-1	TRBJ2-7	CASSIRDRGRNEQYF	TGTGCCAGCAGCATCCGGGACAGGGGTAGGAACGAGCAGTACTTC
TRBD2	-	TRBV28	TRBJ2-5	CASNSGRRQTQYF	TGTGCCAGCAATAGCGGGAGGAGACAGACCCAGTACTTC
-	-	TRBV27	TRBJ1-1	CASSLPGVNTEAFF	TGTGCCAGCAGTTTACCGGGGGTGAACACTGAAGCTTTCTTT
TRBD1	-	TRBV27	TRBJ1-2	CASKSGGRGYTF	TGTGCCAGCAAGTCAGGGGGGAGGGGCTACACCTTC
-	-	TRBV6-1	TRBJ2-7	CASSPRTKPEQYF	TGTGCCAGCAGTCCACGGACTAAACCCGAGCAGTACTTC
-	-	TRBV27	TRBJ2-7	CASSLSNSYEQYF	TGTGCCAGCAGTTTATCTAACAGCTACGAGCAGTACTTC
TRBD1	-	TRBV25-1	TRBJ1-2	CASSEGQGNYGYTF	TGTGCCAGCAGTGAGGGACAGGGGAACTATGGCTACACCTTC
-	-	TRBV18	TRBJ1-1	CASSEQNTEAFF	TGTGCCAGCTCAGAACAGAACACTGAAGCTTTCTTT
TRBD2	-	TRBV7-2	TRBJ2-7	CASSQSGTSVYEQYF	TGTGCCAGCAGCCAATCGGGGACTAGCGTATACGAGCAGTACTTC
-	-	TRBV28	TRBJ2-2	CASTLPGTHTGELFF	TGTGCCAGCACCCTCCCCGGGACACACACCGGGGAGCTGTTTTTT
TRBD1	-	TRBV7-9	TRBJ2-6	CASSLGKGQASSGANVLTF	TGTGCCAGCAGCTTAGGTAAGGGACAGGCTTCCTCTGGGGCCAACGTCCTGACTTTC
-	-	TRBV27	TRBJ2-7	CASSTRQSGSYEQYF	TGTGCCAGCAGTACTAGGCAATCGGGCTCTTACGAGCAGTACTTC
TRBD2	-	TRBV4-2	TRBJ2-7	CASSQGATGGGAYEQYF	TGTGCCAGCAGCCAGGGAGCTACTGGCGGGGGGGCCTACGAGCAGTACTTC
-	few	TRBV10-1	TRBJ2-7	CASSEGHSYEQYF	TGCGCCAGCAGTGAGGGACACTCCTACGAGCAGTACTTC
TRBD1	-	TRBV7-6	TRBJ2-2	CASQRTGQGATGELFF	TGTGCCAGCCAGAGAACGGGACAGGGGGCGACCGGGGAGCTGTTTTTT
TRBD1	-	TRBV28	TRBJ2-7	CASSPRTGTYEQYF	TGTGCCAGCAGTCCACGGACAGGGACCTACGAGCAGTACTTC
TRBD1	-	TRBV19	TRBJ1-1	CASSLYPGGTEAFF	TGTGCCAGTAGTCTCTATCCAGGGGGCACTGAAGCTTTCTTT